Listed below are T cell receptor beta chains from one sample, sequenced in a study of tissue T cells after allogeneic stem cell transplantation. The table came from immunoSEQ multiplex PCR; TCRdb's copy has only in-frame clones and leaves some out. The sample records about 43,000 clones, approximately 92% being singletons. This specimen consisted of blood, obtained before transplantation. All receptors come from a woman aged 35-70 years who later had graft-versus-host disease after an allogeneic stem cell transplant. Both conserved end residues are part of each CDR3. A D gene is named only where the DNA matches it firmly. Part of the rows lack a size; the others show once, few, many or a class for expanded clones.

cdr3_length,clone_size,d_call,j_call,v_call,cdr3_aa,cdr3_nt
17,.,.,TRBJ2-7,TRBV15,CATSRDWGRTGSYEQYF,TGTGCCACCAGCAGAGATTGGGGCAGGACGGGCTCCTACGAGCAGTACTTC
12,.,.,TRBJ1-4,TRBV19,CATSEVDEKLFF,TGTGCCACTTCGGAGGTGGATGAAAAACTGTTTTTT
15,.,TRBD1,TRBJ1-2,TRBV11-2,CASSLDYTGVDGYTF,TGTGCCAGCAGCTTAGATTACACAGGGGTGGATGGCTACACCTTC
14,.,.,TRBJ2-3,TRBV7-8,CASGGTGHTDTQYF,TGTGCCAGCGGGGGAACAGGGCACACAGATACGCAGTATTTT
16,.,.,TRBJ2-5,TRBV28,CASSLNGNGAQETQYF,TGTGCCAGCAGTTTAAATGGGAACGGTGCCCAAGAGACCCAGTACTTC
13,.,.,TRBJ1-1,TRBV19,CASSLRQNTEAFF,TGTGCCAGTAGTTTGCGTCAGAACACTGAAGCTTTCTTT
15,.,TRBD1,TRBJ2-1,TRBV7-2,CASSLGQGSYNEQFF,TGTGCCAGCAGCTTAGGACAGGGCTCCTACAATGAGCAGTTCTTC
16,.,.,TRBJ2-1,TRBV7-3,CASSLGPGLRGNEQFF,TGTGCCAGCAGCTTAGGTCCAGGACTACGCGGCAATGAGCAGTTCTTC
16,.,TRBD2,TRBJ2-2,TRBV6-5,CASSYSRAGAGGELFF,TGTGCCAGCAGTTACTCGAGAGCGGGAGCGGGCGGGGAGCTGTTTTTT
14,.,.,TRBJ2-7,TRBV9,CASSRGLLSYEQYF,TGTGCCAGCAGTCGGGGGTTGTTGTCCTACGAGCAGTACTTC
17,.,.,TRBJ1-3,TRBV4-1,CASSHPLQGLGGNTIYF,TGCGCCAGCAGCCACCCGCTCCAGGGGCTCGGTGGAAACACCATATATTTT
12,.,.,TRBJ2-3,TRBV3-1/TRBV3-2,CASSQRSYTQYF,TGTGCCAGCAGCCAGAGGTCATATACGCAGTATTTT
14,.,.,TRBJ2-1,TRBV28,CASSRDTLRVEQFF,TGTGCCAGCAGCAGGGACACTCTCCGAGTGGAGCAGTTCTTC
20,.,TRBD2,TRBJ2-1,TRBV24-1,CATSLSPGLAGGLFLNEQFF,TGTGCCACCAGCCTATCGCCGGGACTAGCGGGAGGTTTATTCCTCAATGAGCAGTTCTTC
14,.,.,TRBJ2-2,TRBV3-1/TRBV3-2,CASSPTGNTGELFF,TGTGCCAGCAGCCCGACAGGGAACACCGGGGAGCTGTTTTTT
14,.,.,TRBJ1-5,TRBV7-2,CASSLKWGNQPQHF,TGTGCCAGCAGCTTAAAATGGGGGAATCAGCCCCAGCATTTT
13,.,.,TRBJ2-5,TRBV14,CASSHTYQETQYF,TGTGCCAGCAGCCACACGTACCAAGAGACCCAGTACTTC
12,.,.,TRBJ1-6,TRBV2,CASTTGSSPLHF,TGTGCCAGCACTACAGGGTCTTCACCCCTCCACTTT
16,.,TRBD2,TRBJ2-3,TRBV7-2,CASSLRATSGRDTQYF,TGTGCCAGCAGCTTAAGGGCAACTAGCGGGAGAGATACGCAGTATTTT
15,.,TRBD1,TRBJ2-2,TRBV29-1,CSVAGADRGPGELFF,TGCAGCGTTGCTGGGGCGGACAGGGGGCCCGGGGAGCTGTTTTTT
14,.,.,TRBJ1-2,TRBV5-4,CASSEGGRNYGYTF,TGTGCCAGCAGCGAGGGGGGTCGGAACTATGGCTACACCTTC
12,.,TRBD1,TRBJ2-5,TRBV6-5,CASRSGGETQYF,TGTGCCAGCAGATCAGGGGGCGAGACCCAGTACTTC
13,.,TRBD1,TRBJ1-2,TRBV5-6,CASRTGGVYGYTF,TGTGCCAGCAGGACAGGGGGAGTCTATGGCTACACCTTC
14,.,.,TRBJ2-7,TRBV28,CASSPTLRSYEQYF,TGTGCCAGCAGTCCCACTCTTCGCTCCTACGAGCAGTACTTC
17,.,TRBD2,TRBJ2-3,TRBV7-9,CASSSILAGVGTDTQYF,TGTGCCAGCAGTTCTATACTAGCGGGAGTGGGGACAGATACGCAGTATTTT
16,.,.,TRBJ2-2,TRBV3-1/TRBV3-2,CASSRLGGANTGELFF,TGTGCCAGCAGCCGTCTGGGGGGAGCAAACACCGGGGAGCTGTTTTTT
17,.,TRBD2,TRBJ2-2,TRBV5-4,CASSLGLAGANTGELFF,TGTGCCAGCAGCTTGGGACTAGCGGGAGCGAACACCGGGGAGCTGTTTTTT
17,.,.,TRBJ1-6,TRBV28,CASRLRIGRTNNSPLHF,TGTGCCAGCAGGCTCAGAATCGGACGAACTAATAATTCACCCCTCCACTTT
13,.,.,TRBJ2-7,TRBV7-3,CASSSEGSYEQYF,TGTGCCAGCAGCTCAGAGGGGTCCTACGAGCAGTACTTC
15,.,.,TRBJ2-2,TRBV5-6,CASSLGAGETGELFF,TGTGCCAGCAGCTTGGGCGCGGGTGAAACCGGGGAGCTGTTTTTT
14,once,.,TRBJ2-3,TRBV11-1,CASGRDRASLLQYF,TGTGCCAGCGGCCGGGACCGGGCAAGTTTGTTGCAGTATTTT
17,once,TRBD1,TRBJ1-2,TRBV7-8,CASSEGPGQGANYGYTF,TGTGCCAGCAGCGAAGGTCCAGGACAGGGGGCGAACTATGGCTACACCTTC
16,.,TRBD1,TRBJ2-1,TRBV24-1,CATSGTGGFPTNEQFF,TGTGCCACCAGTGGCACAGGGGGATTCCCCACCAATGAGCAGTTCTTC
14,.,.,TRBJ1-1,TRBV27,CASSPQVLNTEAFF,TGTGCCAGCAGTCCTCAGGTCCTAAACACTGAAGCTTTCTTT
14,.,TRBD2,TRBJ2-1,TRBV5-1,CASSYASGSNEQFF,TGCGCCAGCAGCTACGCTAGCGGGAGCAATGAGCAGTTCTTC
15,.,TRBD1,TRBJ1-5,TRBV27,CASVFWDSPYQPQHF,TGTGCCAGCGTCTTCTGGGACAGCCCGTATCAGCCCCAGCATTTT
13,.,.,TRBJ1-5,TRBV6-2/TRBV6-3,CASSYSGIQPQHF,TGTGCCAGCAGTTATTCAGGGATTCAGCCCCAGCATTTT
13,once,.,TRBJ1-1,TRBV10-1,CASRMGPNTEAFF,TGCGCCAGCAGGATGGGACCGAACACTGAAGCTTTCTTT
13,.,TRBD1,TRBJ1-2,TRBV27,CASSRTGTTGYTF,TGTGCCAGCAGTAGGACAGGGACGACTGGCTACACCTTC
12,.,.,TRBJ2-5,TRBV5-1,CASSPAGEAQYF,TGCGCCAGCAGCCCAGCAGGGGAGGCCCAGTACTTC
13,few,.,TRBJ2-7,TRBV19,CASQGPGFYEQYF,TGTGCCAGTCAGGGGCCGGGATTCTACGAGCAGTACTTC
16,few,.,TRBJ1-2,TRBV7-2,CASSLHRDPGVSGYTF,TGTGCCAGCAGCTTACACCGGGACCCGGGAGTAAGTGGCTACACCTTC
17,.,TRBD1,TRBJ1-1,TRBV5-6,CASSRPGTGWAATEAFF,TGTGCCAGCAGCCGACCCGGGACAGGGTGGGCCGCCACTGAAGCTTTCTTT
14,.,TRBD1,TRBJ1-1,TRBV18,CASSPRQGNTEAFF,TGTGCCAGCTCACCAAGACAGGGGAACACTGAAGCTTTCTTT
15,.,.,TRBJ2-7,TRBV14,CASSPLTGYSYEQYF,TGTGCCAGCAGCCCACTTACAGGATACTCCTACGAGCAGTACTTC
15,.,TRBD2,TRBJ2-7,TRBV30,CAWSPTERGFYEQYF,TGTGCCTGGAGCCCGACGGAGCGGGGGTTCTACGAGCAGTACTTC
14,.,.,TRBJ1-6,TRBV5-4,CASSLMGVGSPLHF,TGTGCCAGCAGCTTGATGGGGGTGGGTTCACCCCTCCACTTT
14,once,.,TRBJ1-5,TRBV15,CATSREPENQPQHF,TGTGCCACCAGCAGAGAGCCGGAGAATCAGCCCCAGCATTTT